These 24 T cell receptor beta chains share one sample of origin, sequenced in a study of technical replicates of blood from several donors. Using immunoSEQ multiplex PCR, the repertoire was profiled, and TCRdb retains in-frame clones only, with some absent. The profile shows under 95,000 clones, about 98% of them singletons. The sample taken for sequencing was T cells isolated from PBMCs. Receptors originate from a human donor in good health.

The CDR3 bases are TGTGCCAGCAGCCAAGATGTGGGACAGGAAGAGTCTGGGGCCAACGTCCTGACTTTC. It yields the protein CASSQDVGQEESGANVLTF. The gene calls are TRBV4-2 and TRBJ2-6; 8 bases map to TRBD1. The CDR3 has 19 residues. Germline loops: CDR1 LGHNA, CDR2 YNFKEQ. Trimming took 0 bases from V and 1 from J; bases not matched to a gene: 8.

The CDR3 DNA follows: TGTGCCAGCAGGGGGGGACAGGGTCAGTTCTTC. This encodes CASRGGQGQFF. The genes are TRBV27 and TRBJ2-1, with 9 nucleotides matching TRBD1. CDR3 size: 11 residues. V lost 6 bases, J lost 13 bases, and 4 bases stayed unmatched. Germline CDR1 is MNHEY and CDR2 is SMNVEV (reference sequence).

This chain links TRBV20-1 with TRBJ2-1; 8 positions agree with TRBD1. This CDR3 contains 11 residues. Germline lookup yields CDR1 DFQATT and CDR2 SNEGSKA (reference sequence). Trimming at V came to 3 bases and at J to 13 bases, leaving 5 bases not matched to a gene. CDR3 loop: CSASPTGEQFF. For the CDR3, the DNA is TGCAGTGCTAGTCCGACAGGGGAACAGTTCTTC.

The chain links TRBV14 to TRBJ2-7, with D maybe TRBD2 (5 bases). Trimming took off 1 base at V and 4 bases at J, with 5 bases between the two ends. Germline CDR1 and CDR2: SGHDN and FVKESK. The CDR3 contains 12 residues. CDR3 residues: CASSQVAYEQYF. CDR3 DNA: TGTGCCAGCAGCCAAGTAGCGTACGAGCAGTACTTC.

V is TRBV10-1 and J is TRBJ1-5; no reliable D call. Germline loops: CDR1 WNHNN, CDR2 SYGVQD (reference sequence). V lost 0 bases to trimming and J lost 4 bases, with 10 bases between them. The CDR3 has 15 residues. CDR3 loop: CASSESAGSNQPQHF. CDR3 DNA: TGCGCCAGCAGTGAGTCCGCAGGATCTAATCAGCCCCAGCATTTT.

The V gene is TRBV5-4, the J gene TRBJ1-1; D is unclear. CDR3 length: 14 residues. Germline loops: CDR1 SGHNT, CDR2 YYREEE (reference sequence). Between the trimmed V and J ends, which lost 1 base and 3 bases, there was a span of 10 bases. DNA of the CDR3: TGTGCCAGCAGCTTGAGAGGGTCATACACTGAAGCTTTCTTT. Encoded protein: CASSLRGSYTEAFF. The full variable domain, rest sourced from reference TRBV5-4 and TRBJ1-1, is ETGVTQSPTHLIKTRGQQVTLRCSSQSGHNTVSWYQQALGQGPQFIFQYYREEENGRGNFPPRFSGLQFPNYSSELNVNALELDDSALYLCASSLRGSYTEAFFGQGTRLTVV.

The rearrangement links TRBV7-8 to TRBJ1-1; 7 bases are a match to TRBD1. Losses at the gene ends were 5 bases for V and 1 base for J; bases not matched to a gene: 4. The germline V gene encodes CDR1 SGHVS and CDR2 FQNEAQ. This CDR3 is built from 14 residues. The CDR3: CASSPGTANTEAFF. The CDR3 region has the DNA TGTGCCAGCAGCCCGGGGACAGCGAACACTGAAGCTTTCTTT.

This clone was seen a single time. This chain connects TRBV5-4 to TRBJ2-1; 8 bases fit TRBD2. The CDR3 spans 16 residues. CDR1 is SGHNT, CDR2 YYREEE, per germline (reference sequence). Trimming removed 5 bases from V and 0 bases from J; junction bases left unmatched: 7. The CDR3 sequence is CASRLTSGLSYNEQFF. CDR3 DNA: TGTGCCAGCAGGCTTACTAGCGGACTCTCCTACAATGAGCAGTTCTTC.

The V call is TRBV19, the J call TRBJ1-2, with D tentatively TRBD1 (5 bases). Trimming stripped 6 bases from V and 8 bases from J, with 16 bases between. The CDR3 is 13 residues long. The V gene's germline CDR1 is LNHDA and CDR2 SQIVND (reference sequence). For the CDR3, the DNA is TGTGCCAGTAGCGACCGGGACTTGAGGGGCTACACCTTC. Protein product: CASSDRDLRGYTF.

The V and J genes are TRBV29-1 and TRBJ2-7; 11 bases are shared with TRBD2. The V segment lost 8 bases and the J segment 3 bases; nucleotides outside the gene matches: 12. From germline, CDR1 is SQVTM and CDR2 ANQGSEA. The CDR3 contains 15 residues. The CDR3, as DNA: TGCAGCACCCGGACTGGGACTAGCGGAAGCTACGAGCAGTACTTC. Its protein is CSTRTGTSGSYEQYF.

This clone appeared once. This chain uses TRBV6-1 with TRBJ2-2; D remains unclear. CDR1 MNHNS and CDR2 SASEGT come from the germline V gene. This CDR3 spans 15 amino acids. V was cut by 2 bases and J by 6 bases, with 13 bases left in between. CDR3 sequence reads: CASSESTLESGELFF. Written as DNA, the CDR3 is TGTGCCAGCAGTGAATCCACTCTAGAGTCCGGGGAGCTGTTTTTT.

The chain couples TRBV25-1 to TRBJ1-1; TRBD1 is a possible D gene (5 bases). The V and J ends lost 7 bases and 2 bases respectively, with 14 bases between them. The V gene's germline CDR1 is MGHDK and CDR2 SYGVNS. CDR3 length equals 14 residues. CDR3 coding DNA: TGTGCCAGCACCCCGAGCAGGGTTAACACTGAAGCTTTCTTT. Its protein product is CASTPSRVNTEAFF. The full variable domain, completed using reference TRBV25-1 and TRBJ1-1, is EADIYQTPRYLVIGTGKKITLECSQTMGHDKMYWYQQDPGMELHLIHYSYGVNSTEKGDLSSESTVSRIRTEHFPLTLESARPSHTSQYLCASTPSRVNTEAFFGQGTRLTVV.

The V and J genes are TRBV28 and TRBJ2-1, with 11 bases matching TRBD2. The CDR3 has 13 residues. Germline V gene lookup returns CDR1 MDHEN and CDR2 SYDVKM. The CDR3: CALAGGSYNEQFF. The CDR3 DNA follows: TGTGCATTAGCGGGAGGGTCCTACAATGAGCAGTTCTTC.

This clone occurred once. V usage is TRBV4-1 and J usage is TRBJ2-1; D may be TRBD1 (6 bases). Germline V gene sequence: CDR1 MGHRA, CDR2 YSYEKL. The V and J ends lost 0 bases and 1 base respectively, with 10 bases between them. This CDR3 spans 16 amino acids. CDR3 in DNA: TGCGCCAGCAGCCAAGAGGGCAGGGGTTCCTACAATGAGCAGTTCTTC. This gives the protein CASSQEGRGSYNEQFF.

The chain couples TRBV5-4 to TRBJ2-3, with 9 bases identical to TRBD2. This CDR3 is 16 amino acids long. V lost 3 bases and J lost 6; bases outside the gene matches: 11. Germline V gives CDR1 SGHNT, CDR2 YYREEE (reference sequence). CDR3 amino acids: CASSYPLAGTVDTQYF. CDR3 bases: TGTGCCAGCAGCTATCCTCTAGCGGGGACTGTGGATACGCAGTATTTT.

The rearrangement uses TRBV2 and TRBJ1-1; D remains unclear. Germline CDR1 is SNHLY and CDR2 is FYNNEI. This CDR3 region has 14 residues. Trimming removed 7 bases at V and 0 bases at J, with 12 bases between. CDR3 nucleotides: TGTGCCAGCACCGTCGACAAGCTGAACACTGAAGCTTTCTTT. Translated, it gives CASTVDKLNTEAFF.

The chain recombines TRBV4-1 with TRBJ1-5, with 9 bases identical to TRBD1. After removal of 1 base from V and 2 bases from J, the junction contained 6 bases not matched to a gene. Germline V lookup: CDR1 MGHRA, CDR2 YSYEKL. The length of the CDR3 is 17 residues. CDR3 amino acids: CASSQVGRTGGNQPQHF. The CDR3 DNA is TGCGCCAGCAGCCAAGTAGGCAGGACAGGGGGCAATCAGCCCCAGCATTTT.

The rearrangement uses TRBV30 and TRBJ1-4; 7 bases are a match to TRBD1. Trimming took 2 bases from V and 4 from J; bases not matched to a gene: 7. Looked up from germline, CDR1 is GTSNPN and CDR2 is SVGIG (reference sequence). The CDR3 runs 15 residues. The DNA for the CDR3 is TGTGCCTGGAGTCCCCCGGGACAGATTAATGAAAAACTGTTTTTT. Amino acid sequence: CAWSPPGQINEKLFF.

The chain combines TRBV2 with TRBJ1-5, with 10 positions matching TRBD1. Germline CDR1 SNHLY, CDR2 FYNNEI. This CDR3 is built from 13 residues. V shed 6 bases and J 6 bases; nucleotides not matched to a gene: 2. The CDR3 region is CASRDRGRQPQHF. The CDR3 region has the DNA TGTGCCAGCAGAGACAGGGGGCGTCAGCCCCAGCATTTT.

CDR3 in amino acids: CASSPLEGSKQFF. CDR3 in DNA: TGTGCCAGCAGCCCTTTGGAGGGCAGTAAGCAGTTCTTC. This rearrangement joins TRBV11-3 to TRBJ2-1; D is perhaps TRBD2 (6 bases). This CDR3 has 13 residues. The ends were cut back, 5 bases at V and 11 bases at J, with 16 bases in the middle. Per germline, CDR1 SGHNT and CDR2 YENEEA.

The J gene is TRBJ1-1, the V gene TRBV12-5; D may be TRBD1 (6 bases). Trimming left V 0 bases short and J 8 bases short, with 13 bases between. Germline loops: CDR1 LGHNT, CDR2 FRNRAP. This CDR3 spans 14 amino acids. The CDR3 DNA reads TGTGCTAGTGGTTTGGTATGGGGACATCTAGAAGCTTTCTTT. This encodes CASGLVWGHLEAFF.

The rearrangement links TRBV18 to TRBJ2-5; the match to TRBD1 covers 12 bases. Trimming cost V 2 bases and J 2 bases; bases outside gene matches: 12. Germline V gene data show CDR1 as KGHSH and CDR2 as LQKENI. CDR3 length: 19 residues. CDR3 residues: CASSPASGTGGGSQETQYF. As DNA, the CDR3 is TGTGCCAGCTCACCAGCTTCCGGGACAGGGGGCGGCAGTCAAGAGACCCAGTACTTC. The complete variable domain, with remaining parts taken from reference TRBV18 and TRBJ2-5, reads NAGVMQNPRHLVRRRGQEARLRCSPMKGHSHVYWYRQLPEEGLKFMVYLQKENIIDESGMPKERFSAEFPKEGPSILRIQQVVRGDSAAYFCASSPASGTGGGSQETQYFGPGTRLLVL.

This clone came up a few times. In DNA, the CDR3 is TGTGCCAGCAGTGACTGGGACAGGGAGGGCGAGCAGTACTTC. Translated, it gives CASSDWDREGEQYF. The chain joins TRBV25-1 to TRBJ2-7, with 9 bases matching TRBD1. CDR1 and CDR2 (germline): MGHDK, SYGVNS. The CDR3 totals 14 residues. Trimming took 3 bases from V and 6 from J; bases not matched to a gene: 6.

The genes are TRBV4-1 and TRBJ2-3; TRBD2 matches at 8 bases. Germline V gives CDR1 MGHRA, CDR2 YSYEKL. Losses at the gene ends were 2 bases for V and 10 bases for J; bases not matched to a gene: 14. This CDR3 has 16 residues. DNA of the CDR3: TGCGCCAGCAGCCAACCATTCGGGGGGGCCCCGGGACCGCAGTATTTT. Translated: CASSQPFGGAPGPQYF.